This T cell receptor beta chain was identified during a study of long-term antiretroviral therapy in people with HIV. Study conclusions and caveats: Drawn between 2004 and 2017, the blood was possibly obtained under older ART regimens.

Between the trimmed V and J ends, which lost 5 bases and 6 bases, there was a span of 17 bases. CDR3 length equals 15 residues. The germline V gene has CDR1 SEHNR and CDR2 FQNEAQ (reference sequence). To note about this clone: Its target is not known.

Running of the v3.0 immunoSEQ assay took place at survey level. Profiled with immunoSEQ multiplex PCR; TCRdb holds only in-frame clones, not every one. The table records fewer than 20,000 clones, under 85% of them present only once. Treatment locations for all participants with HIV were in the United States. The input for sequencing was unsorted PBMCs, taken 0.3 years after starting antiretroviral therapy. The sequence derives from a woman in her fifties or sixties with HIV. The chain joins TRBV7-9 to TRBJ2-1; weak D call: TRBD2 (6 bases). The DNA of the CDR3 is TGTGCCAGCAGCCCGGGCGGAGGGTACGTCAATGAGCAGTTCTTC. Its protein product is CASSPGGGYVNEQFF.